Detailed here is one T cell receptor (beta chain). The data are from a study of shared clonotypes between healthy human individuals. CDR3 size: 18 residues. Trimming shortened V by 3 bases and J by 8 bases, and 28 bases separated the two germline ends. Looked up from germline, CDR1 is SGHVS and CDR2 is FQNEAQ. Sequenced by immunoSEQ multiplex PCR; TCRdb stores in-frame clones only, minus some. Among about 520,000 clones, approximately 80% were seen once, and the ten largest hold 9.5% to 15%. The sample comprised PBMCs. J is TRBJ1-2 and V is TRBV7-8; TRBD1 might be the D (5 bases). This sequence originates from a woman aged 40-49 years in good health. Some clones in this sample may be carry-over from other donors' samples. CDR3 sequence: CASSFRRLGATSGLGYTF. For the CDR3, the DNA is TGTGCCAGCAGCTTTCGGAGGCTTGGGGCTACCTCCGGCCTGGGCTACACCTTC.